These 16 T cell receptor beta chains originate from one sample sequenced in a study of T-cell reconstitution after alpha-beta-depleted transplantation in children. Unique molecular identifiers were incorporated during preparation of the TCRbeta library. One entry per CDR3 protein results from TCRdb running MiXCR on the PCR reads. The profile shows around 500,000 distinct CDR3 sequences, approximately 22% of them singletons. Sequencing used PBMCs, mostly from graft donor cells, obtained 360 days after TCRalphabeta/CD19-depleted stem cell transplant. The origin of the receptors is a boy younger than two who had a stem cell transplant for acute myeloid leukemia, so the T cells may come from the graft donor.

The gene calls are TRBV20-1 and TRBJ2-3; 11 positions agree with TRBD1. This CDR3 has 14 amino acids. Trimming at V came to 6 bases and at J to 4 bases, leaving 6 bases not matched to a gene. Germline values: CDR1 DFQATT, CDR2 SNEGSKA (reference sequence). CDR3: CSATWTGGPDTQYF. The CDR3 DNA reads TGCAGTGCGACCTGGACAGGGGGCCCAGATACGCAGTATTTT.

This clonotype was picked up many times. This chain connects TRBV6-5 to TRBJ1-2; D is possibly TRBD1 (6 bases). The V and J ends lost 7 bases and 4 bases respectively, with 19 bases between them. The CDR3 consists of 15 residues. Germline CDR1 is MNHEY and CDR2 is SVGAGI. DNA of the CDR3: TGTGCCAGCATTAATTACCGGGACACCATCTATGGCTACACCTTC. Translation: CASINYRDTIYGYTF.

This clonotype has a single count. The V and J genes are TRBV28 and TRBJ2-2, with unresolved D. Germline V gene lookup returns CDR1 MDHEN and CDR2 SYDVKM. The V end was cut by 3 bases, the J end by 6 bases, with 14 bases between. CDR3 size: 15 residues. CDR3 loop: CASSFHILKAGELFF. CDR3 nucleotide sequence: TGTGCCAGCAGTTTTCATATTCTGAAGGCCGGGGAGCTGTTTTTT.

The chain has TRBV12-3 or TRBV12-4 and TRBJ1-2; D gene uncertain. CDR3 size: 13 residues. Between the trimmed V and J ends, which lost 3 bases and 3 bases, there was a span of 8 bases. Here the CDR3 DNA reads TGTGCCAGCAGTTTCGGGGATTACTATGGCTACACCTTC. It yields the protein CASSFGDYYGYTF.

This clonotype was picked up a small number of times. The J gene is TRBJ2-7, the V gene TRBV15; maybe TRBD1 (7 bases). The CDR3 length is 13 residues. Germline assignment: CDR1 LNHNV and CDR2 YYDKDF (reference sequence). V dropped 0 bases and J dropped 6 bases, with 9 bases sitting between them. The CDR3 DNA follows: TGTGCCACCAGCAGAGATCAGGGGGGCGAGCAGTACGTC. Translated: CATSRDQGGEQYV.

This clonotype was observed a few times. The CDR3 nucleotides are TGTGCCAGCAGTTACGTCGGGACAGGGGACACTGAAGCTTTCTTT. Its protein product is CASSYVGTGDTEAFF. The genes are TRBV6-5 and TRBJ1-1, with 10 bases identical to TRBD1. Trimming removed 2 bases from V and 3 bases from J; junction bases left unmatched: 3. The CDR3 runs 15 residues. Germline V CDR1 and CDR2: MNHEY, SVGAGI.

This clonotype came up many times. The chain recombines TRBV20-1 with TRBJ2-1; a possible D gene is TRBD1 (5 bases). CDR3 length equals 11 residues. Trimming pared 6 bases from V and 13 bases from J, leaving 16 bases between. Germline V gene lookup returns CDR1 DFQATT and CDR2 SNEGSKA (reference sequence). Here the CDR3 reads CSAPSRGAQFF. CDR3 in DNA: TGCAGTGCCCCTTCCCGTGGGGCACAGTTCTTC.

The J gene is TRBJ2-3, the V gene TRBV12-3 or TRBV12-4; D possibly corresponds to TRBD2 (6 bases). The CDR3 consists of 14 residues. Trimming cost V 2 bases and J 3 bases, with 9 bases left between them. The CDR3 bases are TGTGCCAGCAGTTTAACGGGGGTTACAGATACGCAGTATTTT. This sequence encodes CASSLTGVTDTQYF.

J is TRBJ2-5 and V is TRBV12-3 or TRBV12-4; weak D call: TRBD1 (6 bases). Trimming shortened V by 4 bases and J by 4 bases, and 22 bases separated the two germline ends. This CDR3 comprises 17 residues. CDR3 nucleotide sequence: TGTGCCAGCAGTTCGATCCCCTCTTTAAGGGGGAGAGAGACCCAGTACTTC. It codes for CASSSIPSLRGRETQYF.

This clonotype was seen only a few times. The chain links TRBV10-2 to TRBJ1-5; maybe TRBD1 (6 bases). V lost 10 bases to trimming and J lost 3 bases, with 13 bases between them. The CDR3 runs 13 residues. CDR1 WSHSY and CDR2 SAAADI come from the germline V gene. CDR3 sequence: CATTRDNNQPQHF. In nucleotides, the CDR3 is TGCGCCACCACCCGGGACAACAATCAGCCCCAGCATTTT.

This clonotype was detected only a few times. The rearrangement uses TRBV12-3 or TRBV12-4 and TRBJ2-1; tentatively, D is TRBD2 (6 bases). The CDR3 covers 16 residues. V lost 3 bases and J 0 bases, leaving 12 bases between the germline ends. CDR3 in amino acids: CASSFLGGSSYNEQFF. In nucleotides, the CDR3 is TGTGCCAGCAGTTTTCTCGGGGGAAGCTCCTACAATGAGCAGTTCTTC.

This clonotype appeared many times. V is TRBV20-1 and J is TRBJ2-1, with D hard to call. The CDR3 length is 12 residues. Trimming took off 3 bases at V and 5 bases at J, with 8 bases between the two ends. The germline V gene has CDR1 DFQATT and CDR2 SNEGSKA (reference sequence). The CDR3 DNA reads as TGCAGTGCTAGTGACATACACAATGAGCAGTTCTTC. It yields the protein CSASDIHNEQFF.

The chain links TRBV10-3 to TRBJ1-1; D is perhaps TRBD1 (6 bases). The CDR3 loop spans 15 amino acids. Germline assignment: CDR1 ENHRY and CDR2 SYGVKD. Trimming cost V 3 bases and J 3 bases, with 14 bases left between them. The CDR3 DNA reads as TGTGCCATCAGTGAAGACCCCACAGGGTACACTGAAGCTTTCTTT. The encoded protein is CAISEDPTGYTEAFF.

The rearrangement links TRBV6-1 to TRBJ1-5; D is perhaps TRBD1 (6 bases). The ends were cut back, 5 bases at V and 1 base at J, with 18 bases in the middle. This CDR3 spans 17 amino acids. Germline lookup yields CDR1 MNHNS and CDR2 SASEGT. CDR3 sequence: CASSPRGEGSSNQPQHF. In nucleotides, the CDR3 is TGTGCCAGCAGTCCTAGGGGGGAGGGTTCGAGCAATCAGCCCCAGCATTTT.

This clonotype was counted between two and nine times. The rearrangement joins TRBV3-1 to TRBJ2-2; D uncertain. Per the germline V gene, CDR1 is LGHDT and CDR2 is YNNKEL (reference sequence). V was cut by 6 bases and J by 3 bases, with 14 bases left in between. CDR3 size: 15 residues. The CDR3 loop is CASSPPQAYTGELFF. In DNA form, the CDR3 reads TGTGCCAGCAGTCCTCCCCAGGCGTACACCGGGGAGCTGTTTTTT.

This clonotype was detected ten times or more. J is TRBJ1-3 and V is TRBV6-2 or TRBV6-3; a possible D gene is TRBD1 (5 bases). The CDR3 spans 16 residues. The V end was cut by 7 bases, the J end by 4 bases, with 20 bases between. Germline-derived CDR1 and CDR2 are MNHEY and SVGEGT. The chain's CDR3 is CASTIRRDAPGNTIYF. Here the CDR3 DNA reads TGTGCCAGCACTATCCGGAGGGACGCTCCAGGAAACACCATATATTTT.